A selection of T cell receptor beta chains follows, all from one sample in a study of blood T cell repertoires in COVID-19. Some clones are missing from TCRdb's copy, which holds only in-frame ones; the method was immunoSEQ multiplex PCR. Counted here are tens of thousands of clones, roughly 80% occurring once; the ten biggest clones make up 24%. What was sequenced was peripheral blood. The source is a human donor in a cohort sampled during active COVID-19. The CDR3 runs from the conserved cysteine through the conserved F or W. The order of the fields is J gene, D gene, V gene, clone size, CDR3 DNA, CDR3 protein. The D gene is left open where the match is weak. The size entry is marked missing in some rows and otherwise reads once, few, many or a size class.

>TRBJ1-2|TRBD1|TRBV19|NA
TGTGCCAGTAGTATGGGCGGGACAGGGATCTATGGCTACACCTTC
CASSMGGTGIYGYTF
>TRBJ2-2|TRBD1|TRBV9|NA
TGTGCCAGCAGCCCCCGACAGGGAGAGAACACCGGGGAGCTGTTTTTT
CASSPRQGENTGELFF
>TRBJ1-1|NA|TRBV27|NA
TGTGCCAGCAGTCCACAAACTAATTTGAACACTGAAGCTTTCTTT
CASSPQTNLNTEAFF
>TRBJ1-2|NA|TRBV7-9|NA
TGTGCCAGCAGCTCGGACAGCTATGGCTACACCTTC
CASSSDSYGYTF
>TRBJ2-2|NA|TRBV5-1|NA
TGCGCCAGCAGCTTGGGTGTGGGAGGCATGAACACCGGGGAGCTGTTTTTT
CASSLGVGGMNTGELFF
>TRBJ2-1|NA|TRBV6-1|NA
TGTGCCAGCAGTGAATTGGGGGAGGTTTTCTACAATGAGCAGTTCTTC
CASSELGEVFYNEQFF
>TRBJ2-2|NA|TRBV13|NA
TGTGCCAGCAGCTCTAACACCGGGGAGCTGTTTTTT
CASSSNTGELFF
>TRBJ1-1|NA|TRBV18|once
TGTGCCAGCTCACCGGAGTTTAACACTGAAGCTTTCTTT
CASSPEFNTEAFF
>TRBJ1-2|TRBD1|TRBV4-3|NA
TGCGCCAGCAGCCAGTGGACAGGAGTGGAGGCGGGTGGCTACACCTTC
CASSQWTGVEAGGYTF
>TRBJ2-7|NA|TRBV10-3|few
TGTGCCATCAGTGAGTCAAGACTGACAGGGTACTTC
CAISESRLTGYF
>TRBJ1-2|TRBD1|TRBV28|NA
TGTGCCAGCAGCGGCCGGGACAGGGGAAGTTACACCTTC
CASSGRDRGSYTF
>TRBJ2-7|NA|TRBV29-1|few
TGCAGCGCCTTGACCACCCACCCGGCGGGGACCGGCGCGTACGAGCAGTACTTC
CSALTTHPAGTGAYEQYF
>TRBJ2-1|NA|TRBV19|NA
TGTGCCAGTAGTTACAGATACAATGAGCAGTTCTTC
CASSYRYNEQFF
>TRBJ2-3|NA|TRBV19|once
TGTGCCAGTAGTGATGGCAGGCTTACCACAGATACGCAGTATTTT
CASSDGRLTTDTQYF
>TRBJ2-1|TRBD1|TRBV6-4|NA
TGTGCCAGCATATCCGGGACAGAGGACAATGAGCAGTTCTTC
CASISGTEDNEQFF
>TRBJ2-3|TRBD1|TRBV28|NA
TGTGCCAGCAGTAGGGCTACAGGGGGCTTCGGCACAGATACGCAGTATTTT
CASSRATGGFGTDTQYF
>TRBJ1-1|TRBD1|TRBV4-2|few
TGTGCCAGCAGCCTCGAGACAGGGGTGGTTGCTTTCTTT
CASSLETGVVAFF
>TRBJ2-2|TRBD2|TRBV10-3|NA
TGTGCCATCAGTGGGACTAGCGGGAGAGGCGGGGAGCTGTTTTTT
CAISGTSGRGGELFF
>TRBJ2-2|NA|TRBV5-8|NA
TGTGCCAGCAGCTTGCTGACAGGCGTTCTTGCCGGGGAGCTGTTTTTT
CASSLLTGVLAGELFF
>TRBJ2-7|NA|TRBV6-5|NA
TGTGCCAGCAGTCCAGACACGAATTCCTACGAGCAGTACTTC
CASSPDTNSYEQYF
>TRBJ2-7|TRBD1|TRBV10-3|NA
TGTGCCATTCAGACAGGGGTAAACTACGAGCAGTACTTC
CAIQTGVNYEQYF
>TRBJ1-1|NA|TRBV7-3|NA
TGTGCCAGCAGCAAACAGGGTTCCCAGAACACTGAAGCTTTCTTT
CASSKQGSQNTEAFF
>TRBJ2-1|TRBD2|TRBV5-4|once
TGTGCCAGCAGCTCTCCAACTAGCGGGAGAGGCAATGAGCAGTTCTTC
CASSSPTSGRGNEQFF
>TRBJ2-1|NA|TRBV7-2|NA
TGTGCCAGCAGCTTAGTGGCGGGTGGCTCCTACAATGAGCAGTTCTTC
CASSLVAGGSYNEQFF
>TRBJ2-3|TRBD2|TRBV28|NA
TGTGCCAGCAGTTCCCAACTAGCGGGAGGAGGGAACTGGGCGCAGTATTTT
CASSSQLAGGGNWAQYF
>TRBJ2-2|TRBD1|TRBV19|NA
TGTGCCAGTAGTCCGGGACAGGGGGCCGACACCGGGGAGCTGTTTTTT
CASSPGQGADTGELFF
>TRBJ2-3|NA|TRBV18|few
TGTGCCAGCTCACCGAGGCCCGGACAGCCGGGGGATACGCAGTATTTT
CASSPRPGQPGDTQYF
>TRBJ2-1|NA|TRBV18|NA
TGTGCCAGCTCACCACCGATTCGGGGAGTTGGCTACAATGAGCAGTTCTTC
CASSPPIRGVGYNEQFF
>TRBJ2-5|TRBD1|TRBV5-5|NA
TGTGCCAGCAGCTTGAATGGACAGGGGCAAGAGACCCAGTACTTC
CASSLNGQGQETQYF
>TRBJ2-1|TRBD2|TRBV11-3|NA
TGTGCCAGCAGCTTAAGACTAGCGGGAGGGCCGGAGAATGAGCAGTTCTTC
CASSLRLAGGPENEQFF
>TRBJ2-1|TRBD2|TRBV27|NA
TGTGCCAGCAGTCGCGGGAGTGGGTACGATGAGCAGTTCTTC
CASSRGSGYDEQFF
>TRBJ1-3|TRBD1|TRBV3-1/TRBV3-2|NA
TGTGCCAGCAGCTCGTGGACAGGGAATTCTGGAAACACCATATATTTT
CASSSWTGNSGNTIYF
>TRBJ2-6|NA|TRBV5-1|NA
TGCGCCAGCAGCTTGGCCCTAGTTGCCGGGGCCAACGTCCTGACTTTC
CASSLALVAGANVLTF
>TRBJ1-1|NA|TRBV7-2|NA
TGTGCCAGCAGCTTAACTGGTTCCACTGAAGCTTTCTTT
CASSLTGSTEAFF
>TRBJ2-3|NA|TRBV29-1|NA
TGCAGCGTTCGAGGTAGCACAGATACGCAGTATTTT
CSVRGSTDTQYF
>TRBJ2-7|TRBD1|TRBV2|NA
TGTTCTACTCAGACCGGGACAGGGGGACGGGAGCAGTACTTC
CSTQTGTGGREQYF
>TRBJ1-1|NA|TRBV3-1/TRBV3-2|NA
TGTGCCAGCAGCTTGACGGGACTCGGCCTTGAAGCTTTCTTT
CASSLTGLGLEAFF
>TRBJ2-3|NA|TRBV18|NA
TGTGCCAGCTCACCAGCTAGCGCAGATACGCAGTATTTT
CASSPASADTQYF
>TRBJ2-7|NA|TRBV2|NA
TGTGCCAGCAGTGTGACTTACGAGCAGTACTTC
CASSVTYEQYF
>TRBJ2-5|TRBD2|TRBV7-9|NA
TGTGCCAGCAGCTTGGGTAGCGGGAGGAATCAAGAGACCCAGTACTTC
CASSLGSGRNQETQYF
>TRBJ2-5|NA|TRBV19|NA
TGTGCCAGTAGTATTCCCGGGGGGCGAGGGACCCAGTACTTC
CASSIPGGRGTQYF
>TRBJ2-1|TRBD1|TRBV9|NA
TGTGCCAGCAGCCTGGGGACAGCATACAATGAGCAGTTCTTC
CASSLGTAYNEQFF
>TRBJ1-6|TRBD1|TRBV5-1|once
TGCGCCAGCAGCTTGGTTCCAGGGGGGAATTCACCCCTCCACTTT
CASSLVPGGNSPLHF
>TRBJ2-2|TRBD1|TRBV7-3|NA
TGTGCCAGCAGCCAAAGGGACAGGGAAAACACCGGGGAGCTGTTTTTT
CASSQRDRENTGELFF
>TRBJ2-3|NA|TRBV19|NA
TGTGCCAGTAGGATCAGGACAGATTTCACAGATACGCAGTATTTT
CASRIRTDFTDTQYF
>TRBJ2-7|TRBD2|TRBV5-1|NA
TGCGCCAGCAGCTTGGATGGCGGGAGGTCGTACGAGCAGTACTTC
CASSLDGGRSYEQYF
>TRBJ2-1|TRBD2|TRBV20-1|NA
TGCAGTGCTAGTTCGGGGGGTGATGGAAATGAGCAGTTCTTC
CSASSGGDGNEQFF
>TRBJ2-1|NA|TRBV4-2|NA
TGTGCCAGCAGCCAACAGGGTGGCCTGGCCAATGAGCAGTTCTTC
CASSQQGGLANEQFF
>TRBJ2-7|NA|TRBV5-6|NA
TGTGCCAGCAGCTTAGGAGGAGGCACAGGGCAATACGAGCAGTACTTC
CASSLGGGTGQYEQYF
>TRBJ2-5|NA|TRBV6-2/TRBV6-3|once
TGTGCCAGCAGTTACCCAAGAAGGGAGGGGGGGCAAGAGACCCAGTACTTC
CASSYPRREGGQETQYF
>TRBJ2-5|TRBD1|TRBV18|NA
TGTGCCAGCTCACCCACCGGGACAGGGGACCAAGAGACCCAGTACTTC
CASSPTGTGDQETQYF
>TRBJ2-7|TRBD2|TRBV10-3|few
TGTGCCATAAGAGGGACTAGCGGGAGGGCCGAGTACGAGCAGTACTTC
CAIRGTSGRAEYEQYF
>TRBJ2-3|NA|TRBV12-3/TRBV12-4|NA
TGTGCCAGCAGTTTATACCGCGGAGATACGCAGTATTTT
CASSLYRGDTQYF
>TRBJ2-3|NA|TRBV5-1|NA
TGCGCCAGCAGCTCGGACACCCTTTTGGATACGCAGTATTTT
CASSSDTLLDTQYF
>TRBJ1-6|NA|TRBV5-4|NA
TGTGCCAGCAGCAAAGGGAGCTCCTATAATTCACCCCTCCACTTT
CASSKGSSYNSPLHF
>TRBJ2-5|NA|TRBV29-1|NA
TGCAGCGTTACCGCCAGCGTATCGGGGGAGACCCAGTACTTC
CSVTASVSGETQYF
>TRBJ2-3|TRBD1|TRBV4-3|NA
TGCGCCAGCAGCCAAGTGCCGACAGGGATAGGCACAGATACGCAGTATTTT
CASSQVPTGIGTDTQYF
>TRBJ2-7|TRBD1|TRBV14|NA
TGTGCCAGCAGCCAAGGGACAGGGGGCTATGAGCAGTACTTC
CASSQGTGGYEQYF
>TRBJ2-5|TRBD2|TRBV6-5|NA
TGTGCCACAGGACTAGCGGGATCCGGCGAGACCCAGTACTTC
CATGLAGSGETQYF
>TRBJ2-1|NA|TRBV2|many
TGTGCCAGCCAGCTCACGGGGATTTTATACAATGAGCAGTTCTTC
CASQLTGILYNEQFF